Ten or more counts support the clone carrying this T cell receptor (beta chain). The antigen is unknown. Coverage ceases 3 residues before the CDR3 finishes, and the germline J gene fills in the end. The data stem from a study of T cell clonality in common variable immunodeficiency. Sequenced by immunoSEQ multiplex PCR; TCRdb stores in-frame clones only, minus some. There are approximately 44,000 clones in the sample, none observed a single time. The V gene end was trimmed by 5 bases and the J gene end by 4 bases; junction bases not matched to a gene: 16. There are 17 residues in the CDR3. CDR1 is DFQATT, CDR2 SNEGSKA, per germline (reference sequence). Broader study findings: CVID subjects had higher TCRbeta clonality than healthy controls, most marked in about a third. Shared TCRbeta clones were fewer between CVID subjects than controls.

The sequenced sample consisted of peripheral blood mononuclear cells. The chain links TRBV20-1 to TRBJ1-1; 10 nucleotides align to TRBD1. The receptor was derived from a person between 18 and 75 years old in good health. The covered CDR3 bases are TGCAGTGCTTCTAGGACAGGGGGAAGGGAAGGAAGCACTGAA. It specifies CSASRTGGREGSTE. The complete CDR3 reads CSASRTGGREGSTEAFF.